The 30 T cell receptor beta chains presented below share a single source sample, sequenced in a study of blood T cell repertoires in COVID-19. Generated by immunoSEQ multiplex PCR, the TCRdb table keeps only in-frame clones and is missing some. The table includes around 81,000 clones, roughly three quarters detected once. Material: peripheral blood. The receptors originated from a human donor in a cohort sampled during active COVID-19.

This clone is a singleton in its sample. J is TRBJ2-7 and V is TRBV7-9; TRBD2 matches at 14 bases. The CDR3 loop spans 18 amino acids. Germline CDR1 SEHNR, CDR2 FQNEAQ (reference sequence). The V segment lost 6 bases and the J segment 0 bases; nucleotides outside the gene matches: 10. CDR3 region: CASSHGTSGGWSSYEQYF. Here the CDR3 DNA reads TGTGCCAGCAGTCATGGGACTAGCGGGGGCTGGAGCTCCTACGAGCAGTACTTC.

The genes are TRBV19 and TRBJ2-7; tentative D call: TRBD1 (5 bases). Trimming removed 5 bases at V and 4 bases at J, with 18 bases between. The V gene's germline CDR1 is LNHDA and CDR2 SQIVND (reference sequence). This CDR3 has 15 residues. Here the CDR3 reads CASSHDWGYDYEQYF. CDR3 nucleotides: TGTGCCAGTAGTCACGATTGGGGCTACGATTACGAGCAGTACTTC.

V and J are TRBV25-1 and TRBJ2-1, with a weak D call TRBD1 (6 bases). The CDR3 is made up of 16 amino acids. V shed 6 bases and J shed 0 bases, with 15 bases lying between them. Germline V gene data show CDR1 as MGHDK and CDR2 as SYGVNS. The CDR3 sequence: CASSDFGQTSYNEQFF. The CDR3 bases are TGTGCCAGCAGCGACTTCGGACAGACCTCCTACAATGAGCAGTTCTTC.

This chain uses TRBV27 with TRBJ2-3; a weak D match, TRBD2 (5 bases). The CDR3 spans 17 residues. The germline gives CDR1 MNHEY, CDR2 SMNVEV (reference sequence). V lost 5 bases, J lost 0 bases, and 18 bases lay in between. The DNA for the CDR3 is TGTGCCAGCAGTCCACCCGGGCGGGCCTCTAGCACAGATACGCAGTATTTT. Protein product: CASSPPGRASSTDTQYF.

V usage is TRBV7-9 and J usage is TRBJ2-2, with 10 bases that match TRBD2. Looked up from germline, CDR1 is SEHNR and CDR2 is FQNEAQ (reference sequence). The ends lost 2 bases at V and 7 bases at J; junction bases unmatched: 7. This CDR3 is 16 amino acids long. In DNA, the CDR3 is TGTGCCAGCAGCTTAAGGACTAGCGGAGGGGGCGGGGAGCTGTTTTTT. Its protein product is CASSLRTSGGGGELFF.

CDR3 coding DNA: TGTGCCAGCAGTCAGACCTACGAGCAGTACGTC. Translating it yields CASSQTYEQYV. The J gene is TRBJ2-7, the V gene TRBV2; D uncertain. There are 11 residues in the CDR3. V gave up 5 bases and J gave up 2 bases, with 4 bases separating them. In germline, CDR1 is SNHLY, CDR2 FYNNEI.

The V gene is TRBV12-3 or TRBV12-4, the J gene TRBJ2-5; possibly TRBD2 for D (5 bases). V was cut by 3 bases and J by 5 bases, with 10 bases left in between. The CDR3 is made up of 13 amino acids. The CDR3 is CASSLRARETQYF. The CDR3 DNA is TGTGCCAGCAGTTTGAGGGCAAGGGAGACCCAGTACTTC.

This chain uses TRBV18 with TRBJ2-3, with 13 bases that match TRBD2. V shed 4 bases and J 6 bases; nucleotides not matched to a gene: 10. Germline CDR1 is KGHSH and CDR2 is LQKENI. The CDR3 is 17 residues long. As DNA, the CDR3 is TGTGCCAGCTCACAACAGGGACTAGCGGGACGTGGCGATACGCAGTATTTT. Amino acid sequence: CASSQQGLAGRGDTQYF.

The chain carries TRBV27 and TRBJ2-2; D gene uncertain. Germline assignment: CDR1 MNHEY and CDR2 SMNVEV (reference sequence). The CDR3 has 13 residues. V was shortened by 5 bases and J by 4 bases, with 8 bases between the two germline ends. The CDR3 loop is CASSPSRTGELFF. In DNA form, the CDR3 reads TGTGCCAGCAGTCCGTCCCGCACCGGGGAGCTGTTTTTT.

The rearrangement uses TRBV5-1 and TRBJ2-1; TRBD2 matches at 13 bases. The ends lost 2 bases at V and 7 bases at J; junction bases unmatched: 3. The CDR3 length is 15 residues. Germline CDR1 and CDR2: SGHRS and YFSETQ. CDR3 nucleotides: TGCGCCAGCAGCTTCGGGACTAGCGGGGAAAATGAGCAGTTCTTC. Amino acids: CASSFGTSGENEQFF. Full variable domain (outside the CDR3, taken from reference TRBV5-1 and TRBJ2-1): KAGVTQTPRYLIKTRGQQVTLSCSPISGHRSVSWYQQTPGQGLQFLFEYFSETQRNKGNFPGRFSGRQFSNSRSEMNVSTLELGDSALYLCASSFGTSGENEQFFGPGTRLTVL.

The V call is TRBV7-3, the J call TRBJ2-1, with a weak D call TRBD1 (6 bases). This CDR3 comprises 15 residues. Germline CDR1 SGHTA, CDR2 FQGTGA. The V gene lost 5 bases and the J gene lost 9 bases, with 20 bases spanning the gap. In DNA form, the CDR3 reads TGTGCCAGCAGCGGAGAGGGGGAAGGGGCGCGTGAGCAGTTCTTC. This translates into CASSGEGEGAREQFF. Combining the CDR3 with reference TRBV7-3 and TRBJ2-1 gives the whole variable domain GAGVSQTPSNKVTEKGKYVELRCDPISGHTALYWYRQSLGQGPEFLIYFQGTGAADDSGLPNDRFFAVRPEGSVSTLKIQRTERGDSAVYLCASSGEGEGAREQFFGPGTRLTVL.

By its share, this clone is medium-sized. CDR3 bases: TGTGCCAGCAGTTCAGAGACAGGGAACTATGGCTACACCTTC. Residues: CASSSETGNYGYTF. The chain is built from TRBV6-2 or TRBV6-3 and TRBJ1-2; TRBD1 aligns across 7 bases. CDR3 length equals 14 residues. Trimming took 4 bases from V and 2 from J; bases not matched to a gene: 4. Germline V gives CDR1 MNHEY, CDR2 SVGEGT.

There are a few counts of this clone. The chain combines TRBV14 with TRBJ1-1; D is unresolved. The CDR3 spans 13 residues. The V gene lost 0 bases and the J gene lost 12 bases, with 14 bases spanning the gap. In germline, CDR1 is SGHDN, CDR2 FVKESK. The CDR3 spells CASSQDHRMATFF. The CDR3 DNA sequence: TGTGCCAGCAGCCAAGATCACAGAATGGCGACTTTCTTT.

A note on this clone: One end of the junction does not line up with germline, which may come from a read error. The V call is TRBV11-2, the J call TRBJ2-2; TRBD1 agrees at 7 bases. The CDR3 runs to 15 residues. Germline assignment: CDR1 SGHAT and CDR2 FQNNGV. The CDR3 coding sequence is TGTGCCAGCAGCCTAGACAGGGTGAACACCGGGGAGCTGTTTTTT. This translates into CASSLDRVNTGELFF. The full variable domain, with the rest looked up from reference TRBV11-2 and TRBJ2-2, is EAGVAQSPRYKIIEKRQSVAFWCNPISGHATLYWYQQILGQGPKLLIQFQNNGVVDDSQLPKDRFSAERLKGVDSTLKIQPAKLEDSAVYLCASSLDRVNTGELFFGEGSRLTVL.

The chain has TRBV7-9 and TRBJ1-1; the D is unclear. The germline V gene encodes CDR1 SEHNR and CDR2 FQNEAQ (reference sequence). Trimming pared 5 bases from V and 11 bases from J, leaving 15 bases between. The CDR3 has 12 residues. The CDR3 loop is CASSVEVPSAFF. CDR3 coding DNA: TGTGCCAGCAGCGTCGAGGTCCCCTCGGCTTTCTTT.

V gene TRBV28 combines with J gene TRBJ2-7, with D unclear. Germline lookup yields CDR1 MDHEN and CDR2 SYDVKM. Trimming stripped 4 bases from V and 0 bases from J, with 10 bases between. The CDR3 covers 14 residues. CDR3 in DNA: TGTGCCAGCAGTTACACAAGGAGCTCCTACGAGCAGTACTTC. This encodes CASSYTRSSYEQYF.

V and J are TRBV27 and TRBJ2-5; perhaps TRBD1 as D (5 bases). This CDR3 is 13 amino acids long. The V and J ends lost 5 bases and 4 bases respectively, with 11 bases between them. CDR1 and CDR2 (germline): MNHEY, SMNVEV (reference sequence). The chain's CDR3 is CASSPQGAETQYF. CDR3 sequence (DNA): TGTGCCAGCAGTCCCCAGGGCGCAGAGACCCAGTACTTC.

The chain is built from TRBV3-1 (or the pseudogene TRBV3-2) and TRBJ1-3; 8 bases line up with TRBD1. J was trimmed by 3 bases and V by 8 bases; bases with no gene match: 6. This CDR3 has 14 residues. Per the germline V gene, CDR1 is LGHDT and CDR2 is YNNKEL (reference sequence). The DNA for the CDR3 is TGTGCCAGCTGGAACACAGGGGGTGGAAACACCATATATTTT. It yields the protein CASWNTGGGNTIYF.

J is TRBJ1-6 and V is TRBV28; 8 bases map to TRBD1. This CDR3 is 15 amino acids long. Unmatched junction bases numbered 12, after V lost 6 bases and J lost 11 bases. CDR1 MDHEN and CDR2 SYDVKM come from the germline V gene. The DNA for the CDR3 is TGTGCCAGCAGGACCCCCCCAGGGGGCGTGACACCCCTCCACTTT. Protein: CASRTPPGGVTPLHF.

J is TRBJ2-1 and V is TRBV7-3, with 15 bases matching TRBD2. Losses at the gene ends were 5 bases for V and 13 bases for J; bases not matched to a gene: 3. Germline CDR1 is SGHTA and CDR2 is FQGTGA. The CDR3 is made up of 13 amino acids. The CDR3 bases are TGTGCCAGCAGCGGACTAGCGGGGGGGCCTCAGTTCTTC. This encodes CASSGLAGGPQFF.

The chain recombines TRBV2 with TRBJ2-5, with D possibly TRBD2 on 6 matching bases. Germline V gene lookup returns CDR1 SNHLY and CDR2 FYNNEI. V lost 6 bases to trimming and J lost 0 bases, with 14 bases between them. This CDR3 contains 15 residues. CDR3 in amino acids: CASRGGRRDQETQYF. The CDR3, as DNA: TGTGCCAGCAGGGGGGGAAGGAGGGACCAAGAGACCCAGTACTTC.

This clone was counted between two and nine times. The V call is TRBV4-1, the J call TRBJ2-3; TRBD2 agrees at 7 bases. CDR3 length: 17 amino acids. The germline gives CDR1 MGHRA, CDR2 YSYEKL. V dropped 0 bases and J dropped 9; count of bases not matched to a gene: 15. DNA for the CDR3: TGCGCCAGCAGCCAAGATCGAGCTAGCGGAAGCAGAGGGACGCAGTATTTT. This gives the protein CASSQDRASGSRGTQYF.

The J gene is TRBJ2-3, the V gene TRBV6-2 or TRBV6-3, with D perhaps matching TRBD2 (6 bases). Per the germline V gene, CDR1 is MNHEY and CDR2 is SVGEGT. CDR3 size: 17 residues. V was trimmed by 6 bases and J by 1 base, leaving 20 bases between them. The CDR3 region has the DNA TGTGCCAGCAGCCCGGCTGGGCAGCGGGCGCGCACAGATACGCAGTATTTT. Translation: CASSPAGQRARTDTQYF.

The V call is TRBV5-5, the J call TRBJ2-5; D ambiguous. This CDR3 is 16 amino acids long. Germline CDR1 and CDR2: SGHKS and YYEKEE (reference sequence). With 4 bases removed from V and 1 base from J, the gap between germline ends came to 17 bases. CDR3 residues: CASSASESTLQETQYF. In nucleotides, the CDR3 is TGTGCCAGCAGCGCGTCTGAAAGCACCCTCCAAGAGACCCAGTACTTC.

J is TRBJ1-1 and V is TRBV7-2; D is ambiguous. V shed 5 bases and J shed 0 bases, with 10 bases lying between them. Germline CDR1 SGHTA, CDR2 FQGNSA. The CDR3 runs 14 residues. CDR3 sequence reads: CASSLPAVNTEAFF. The CDR3, as DNA: TGTGCCAGCAGCCTCCCCGCAGTGAACACTGAAGCTTTCTTT.

The chain couples TRBV20-1 to TRBJ2-1; D is undetermined. The germline CDR1 and CDR2 sequences are DFQATT and SNEGSKA (reference sequence). With 3 bases removed from V and 1 base from J, the gap between germline ends came to 10 bases. The CDR3 spans 14 residues. CDR3 nucleotides: TGCAGTGCTAGTCCCGAGTTTTCCTACAATGAGCAGTTCTTC. It translates to CSASPEFSYNEQFF.

This clone occurred once. This chain uses TRBV4-2 with TRBJ2-1; D is perhaps TRBD2 (6 bases). Germline V gene sequence: CDR1 LGHNA, CDR2 YNFKEQ. CDR3 length: 14 residues. V was cut by 4 bases and J by 4 bases, with 11 bases left in between. CDR3 sequence: CASSPSAGYNEQFF. The CDR3 region has the DNA TGTGCCAGCAGCCCGTCGGCGGGGTACAATGAGCAGTTCTTC.

The chain links TRBV7-2 to TRBJ1-6; D is undetermined. This CDR3 has 14 amino acids. The germline V gene has CDR1 SGHTA and CDR2 FQGNSA. V lost 1 base to trimming and J lost 6 bases, with 7 bases between them. The CDR3 DNA is TGTGCCAGCAGCTTAGTGCAGTTTAATTCACCCCTCCACTTT. Its translation is CASSLVQFNSPLHF.

The chain recombines TRBV11-2 with TRBJ1-1; D uncertain. The germline CDR1 and CDR2 sequences are SGHAT and FQNNGV. The CDR3 consists of 13 residues. Between the trimmed V and J ends, which lost 3 bases and 3 bases, there was a span of 8 bases. The CDR3 loop is CASSFSQDTEAFF. The CDR3 DNA follows: TGTGCCAGCAGCTTCTCCCAGGACACTGAAGCTTTCTTT.

The V and J genes are TRBV6-2 or TRBV6-3 and TRBJ1-5; tentatively, D is TRBD1 (6 bases). V was trimmed by 6 bases and J by 0 bases, leaving 18 bases between them. This CDR3 region has 17 residues. Germline-derived CDR1 and CDR2 are MNHEY and SVGEGT. The CDR3: CASSRRAFRGSNQPQHF. CDR3 nucleotides: TGTGCCAGCAGCCGAAGAGCTTTCAGGGGTAGCAATCAGCCCCAGCATTTT.